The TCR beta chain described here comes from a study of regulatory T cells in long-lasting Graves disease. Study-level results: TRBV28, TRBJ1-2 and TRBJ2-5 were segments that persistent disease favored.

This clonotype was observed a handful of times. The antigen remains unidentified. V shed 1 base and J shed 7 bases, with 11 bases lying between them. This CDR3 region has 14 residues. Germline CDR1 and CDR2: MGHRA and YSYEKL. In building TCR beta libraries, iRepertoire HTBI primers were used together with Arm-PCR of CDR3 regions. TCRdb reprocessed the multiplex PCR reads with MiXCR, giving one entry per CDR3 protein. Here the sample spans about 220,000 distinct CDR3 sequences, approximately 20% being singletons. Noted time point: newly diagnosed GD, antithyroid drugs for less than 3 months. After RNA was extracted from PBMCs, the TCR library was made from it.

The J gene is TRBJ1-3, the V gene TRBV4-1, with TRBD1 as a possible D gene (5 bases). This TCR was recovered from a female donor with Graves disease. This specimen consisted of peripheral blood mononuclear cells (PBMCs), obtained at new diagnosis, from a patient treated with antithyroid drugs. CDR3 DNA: TGCGCCAGCAGCCAAGTAACGAGGGGCAACACCATATATTTT. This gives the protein CASSQVTRGNTIYF.